The clone carrying this T cell receptor beta chain showed up just a few times. In the original workflow: Counts of nucleated cells, estimated from reference gene primer amplification, were obtained. Profiled with immunoSEQ multiplex PCR; TCRdb holds only in-frame clones, not every one. V and J calls and clone size are as listed in that table; D and trimming were resolved from the DNA. The repertoire holds nearly 60,000 clones, with nearly 90% as singletons. These data are taken from a study of blood T cell repertoires in COVID-19. The overall study: COVID-19 samples, acute and convalescent, were from the United States, Italy and Spain.

Sequencing was carried out using peripheral blood. The receptor's source is a man aged 60 to 75 with active COVID-19.

CDR3 sequence: CASSLWGTGDGEQFF. The CDR3 bases are TGTGCCAGCAGTTTATGGGGGACAGGGGACGGTGAGCAGTTCTTC. This rearrangement joins TRBV27 to TRBJ2-1, with 10 bases identical to TRBD1. The ends lost 1 base at V and 9 bases at J; junction bases unmatched: 6. Germline CDR1 reads MNHEY; CDR2 reads SMNVEV (reference sequence). This CDR3 spans 15 amino acids.